The clone carrying this T cell receptor (beta chain) has just one count. Its antigen is still unknown. Sequencing used immunoSEQ multiplex PCR; TCRdb keeps in-frame clones, though not all of them. The table records hundreds of thousands of clones, about 86% of them present only once. The data were obtained in a study of Tregs in tolerant kidney transplant recipients. Study-level findings and limits: The small number of patients limits these findings pending further validation. Biological reproducibility was not directly addressed, but technical replication error appeared minimal.

V was cut by 7 bases and J by 1 base, with 10 bases left in between. Germline V gene data show CDR1 as SNHLY and CDR2 as FYNNEI. The CDR3 has 13 residues. Unstimulated regulatory T cells (CD4+CD25+CD127-), CD4+CD25- non-regulatory cells, CD4 and CD8 cells were FACS-sorted from thawed PBMCs. Sample: CD4+ T cells from blood. This rearrangement joins TRBV2 to TRBJ1-1; D gene unclear. The receptor was derived from a human donor in good health. The CDR3 DNA follows: TGTGCCAGCACCCTGGGCCCGAACACTGAAGCTTTCTTT. Translation gives CASTLGPNTEAFF.